What follows are 13 T cell receptor beta chains derived from one specimen sequenced in a study of cytomegalovirus exposure and HLA in healthy donors. It was with 60 Vbeta and 13 Jbeta primers that the PCR ran. Only in-frame clones appear in the TCRdb table, and some are missing; sequencing was by immunoSEQ multiplex PCR. The sample shows 150,000 to 200,000 clones, 65% to 85% of them seen only once. Sequencing was carried out using PBMCs. The receptors were gathered from a woman aged 25 to 45 in good health and CMV-seropositive.

V and J are TRBV18 and TRBJ2-3, with 7 nucleotides matching TRBD2. CDR3 length: 13 amino acids. Germline V gene lookup returns CDR1 KGHSH and CDR2 LQKENI. V gave up 7 bases and J gave up 1 base; unmatched junction bases: 2. The CDR3 spells CASFAGGTDTQYF. For the CDR3, the DNA is TGTGCCAGCTTCGCGGGGGGCACAGATACGCAGTATTTT.

A few counts support this clone. The chain is built from TRBV11-3 and TRBJ2-3, with D tentatively TRBD1 (7 bases). This CDR3 has 16 residues. The germline V gene encodes CDR1 SGHNT and CDR2 YENEEA. V was pared by 4 bases and J by 2 bases, with 16 bases between. The CDR3 DNA is TGTGCCAGCAGCTACCGGACAGGAGGGAACACAGATACGCAGTATTTT. Its protein is CASSYRTGGNTDTQYF.

The gene calls are TRBV15 and TRBJ1-2; 7 nucleotides align to TRBD1. The CDR3 totals 13 residues. J lost 5 bases, V lost 3 bases, and 3 bases had no gene match. Germline values: CDR1 LNHNV, CDR2 YYDKDF (reference sequence). The CDR3 spells CATSSDRVYGYTF. The DNA of the CDR3 is TGTGCCACCAGCAGCGACAGGGTGTATGGCTACACCTTC.

The chain has TRBV6-6 and TRBJ1-1; unclear D gene. The CDR3 covers 11 residues. Trimming took off 0 bases at V and 11 bases at J, with 7 bases between the two ends. Germline CDR1 and CDR2: MNHNY and SVGAGI (reference sequence). CDR3 loop: CASSYSPEAFF. Here the CDR3 DNA reads TGTGCCAGCAGTTACTCCCCGGAGGCTTTCTTT.

The chain is built from TRBV9 and TRBJ2-1, with TRBD2 identical over 8 bases. The CDR3 extends over 15 amino acids. J lost 5 bases, V lost 0 bases, and 4 bases had no gene match. Germline values: CDR1 SGDLS, CDR2 YYNGEE. Written as DNA, the CDR3 is TGTGCCAGCAGCGTAGGGGCGGGGGGCCACAATGAGCAGTTCTTC. Residues: CASSVGAGGHNEQFF.

The chain uses TRBV28 and TRBJ1-5, with a possible D match to TRBD1 (5 bases). V was shortened by 5 bases and J by 0 bases, with 17 bases between the two germline ends. The CDR3 length is 17 residues. Germline-derived CDR1 and CDR2 are MDHEN and SYDVKM. The CDR3 sequence: CASSPPPGWVSNQPQHF. In nucleotides, the CDR3 is TGTGCCAGCAGTCCCCCGCCAGGGTGGGTTAGCAATCAGCCCCAGCATTTT. Together with reference TRBV28 and TRBJ1-5, the CDR3 gives the full variable domain: DVKVTQSSRYLVKRTGEKVFLECVQDMDHENMFWYRQDPGLGLRLIYFSYDVKMKEKGDIPEGYSVSREKKERFSLILESASTNQTSMYLCASSPPPGWVSNQPQHFGDGTRLSIL.

This chain connects TRBV27 to TRBJ2-1, with a weak D call TRBD1 (5 bases). V lost 5 bases, J lost 2 bases, and 19 bases lay in between. Per the germline V gene, CDR1 is MNHEY and CDR2 is SMNVEV (reference sequence). The CDR3 contains 17 residues. The DNA of the CDR3 is TGTGCCAGCAGTACCGCGACCGCAGGGTCAGCCTACAATGAGCAGTTCTTC. Protein: CASSTATAGSAYNEQFF.

The V call is TRBV5-1, the J call TRBJ2-7, with a possible D match to TRBD1 (5 bases). The germline gives CDR1 SGHRS, CDR2 YFSETQ. The V and J ends lost 0 bases and 3 bases respectively, with 7 bases between them. The CDR3 is 13 residues long. CDR3 sequence: CASSLAQGYEQYF. The DNA for the CDR3 is TGCGCCAGCAGCTTGGCGCAGGGCTACGAGCAGTACTTC.

The chain carries TRBV7-2 and TRBJ2-3, with 7 bases fitting TRBD2. The CDR3 covers 13 residues. CDR1 and CDR2 from the germline V gene are SGHTA and FQGNSA. V gave up 3 bases and J gave up 7 bases; unmatched junction bases: 4. CDR3 in amino acids: CASSFIGGNTQYF. CDR3 bases: TGTGCCAGCAGCTTTATCGGGGGGAATACGCAGTATTTT.

The chain carries TRBV6-5 and TRBJ1-1; tentatively, D is TRBD1 (5 bases). This CDR3 spans 13 amino acids. V lost 8 bases to trimming and J lost 1 base, with 11 bases between them. Germline values: CDR1 MNHEY, CDR2 SVGAGI. The CDR3 DNA follows: TGTGCCAGCCGGGGGATACCGAACACTGAAGCTTTCTTT. Its translation: CASRGIPNTEAFF.

V and J are TRBV29-1 and TRBJ2-7; 11 nucleotides agree with TRBD2. The CDR3 length is 14 residues. With 6 bases clipped from V and 4 bases from J, the junction kept 8 bases outside the gene matches. Germline CDR1 reads SQVTM; CDR2 reads ANQGSEA. This chain's CDR3 is CSVGLLAGDYEQYF. In nucleotides, the CDR3 is TGCAGCGTGGGATTACTAGCGGGGGATTACGAGCAGTACTTC.

The V gene is TRBV7-3, the J gene TRBJ1-1; D is ambiguous. The CDR3 totals 15 residues. Deletions cut 5 bases from V and 6 bases from J, with 19 bases between. Germline values: CDR1 SGHTA, CDR2 FQGTGA. The CDR3 DNA sequence: TGTGCCAGCAGCCTATCTACAGAAGTCCATCCTGAAGCTTTCTTT. It specifies CASSLSTEVHPEAFF.

The chain uses TRBV5-6 and TRBJ1-2, with D uncertain. Germline V gives CDR1 SGHDT, CDR2 YYEEEE. V was pared by 1 base and J by 7 bases, with 8 bases between. The CDR3 loop spans 12 amino acids. CDR3 residues: CASSLREFGYTF. In DNA form, the CDR3 reads TGTGCCAGCAGCTTGCGGGAATTTGGCTACACCTTC. Together with reference TRBV5-6 and TRBJ1-2, the CDR3 gives the full variable domain: DAGVTQSPTHLIKTRGQQVTLRCSPKSGHDTVSWYQQALGQGPQFIFQYYEEEERQRGNFPDRFSGHQFPNYSSELNVNALLLGDSALYLCASSLREFGYTFGSGTRLTVV.